The entry below gives a single TCR beta chain sequence along with its context. This sample is drawn from a study of cytomegalovirus exposure and HLA in healthy donors. 13 Jbeta primers and 60 Vbeta primers were used for the PCR. This table comes from immunoSEQ multiplex PCR, and its TCRdb copy is limited to in-frame clones, with some not included. This sample has roughly 170,000 clones, with around 80% found just once. Germline lookup yields CDR1 LNHDA and CDR2 SQIVND (reference sequence). Trimming took 7 bases from V and 1 from J, leaving 19 bases between them. The CDR3 has 16 residues. The chain uses TRBV19 and TRBJ1-2; no clear D gene. Sequenced sample: PBMCs. The source of this sequence is a girl aged 2-10 years in good health and CMV-seropositive. CDR3 nucleotide sequence: TGTGCCAGTAATTTTTGGGCAGATGAATTTAACTATGGCTACACCTTC. This encodes CASNFWADEFNYGYTF.